This T cell receptor beta chain was documented in a study of blood T cells in healthy people across ages. CDR1 and CDR2 from the germline V gene are MDHEN and SYDVKM. V was clipped by 3 bases and J by 3 bases, with 18 bases between them. CDR3 length: 16 amino acids. The second PCR ran roughly 6 to 11 cycles with a sample-barcoded 5' primer and J-beta primers. MiXCR, run by TCRdb on the 5' RACE reads, gives a single entry per CDR3 protein. The table lists about 1.7 million distinct CDR3 sequences, 28% of them singletons, with roughly 8.2% in the top ten. Sequencing used blood. The rearrangement uses TRBV28 and TRBJ2-7; no reliable D call. This sequence originates from a woman in her thirties in good health. CDR3 sequence: CASSLGISRADYEQYF. CDR3 bases: TGTGCCAGCAGTTTGGGAATTAGTCGGGCGGACTACGAGCAGTACTTC. Based on the CDR3 plus reference TRBV28 and TRBJ2-7, the full variable domain is DVKVTQSSRYLVKRTGEKVFLECVQDMDHENMFWYRQDPGLGLRLIYFSYDVKMKEKGDIPEGYSVSREKKERFSLILESASTNQTSMYLCASSLGISRADYEQYFGPGTRLTVT.